The clone carrying this TCR beta chain turned up a few times. CDR1 MGHDK and CDR2 SYGVNS come from the germline V gene. Trimming took off 4 bases at V and 7 bases at J, with 14 bases between the two ends. The CDR3 sequence is 14 residues long. This sample was taken from a study of T cell changes during pregnancy in multiple sclerosis. Method: immunoSEQ multiplex PCR; TCRdb's copy keeps in-frame clones and lacks some. Of approximately 83,000 clones in the sample, approximately 94% were seen once. This chain joins TRBV25-1 and TRBJ1-5; perhaps TRBD1 as D (5 bases). This receptor was identified in a female donor with multiple sclerosis, enrolled in a pregnancy study. Sequences were derived from peripheral blood, sampled in the third trimester of pregnancy. Written as DNA, the CDR3 is TGTGCCAGCAGTGTGTCGGGGGATGGGCAGCCCCAGCATTTT. The encoded protein is CASSVSGDGQPQHF.